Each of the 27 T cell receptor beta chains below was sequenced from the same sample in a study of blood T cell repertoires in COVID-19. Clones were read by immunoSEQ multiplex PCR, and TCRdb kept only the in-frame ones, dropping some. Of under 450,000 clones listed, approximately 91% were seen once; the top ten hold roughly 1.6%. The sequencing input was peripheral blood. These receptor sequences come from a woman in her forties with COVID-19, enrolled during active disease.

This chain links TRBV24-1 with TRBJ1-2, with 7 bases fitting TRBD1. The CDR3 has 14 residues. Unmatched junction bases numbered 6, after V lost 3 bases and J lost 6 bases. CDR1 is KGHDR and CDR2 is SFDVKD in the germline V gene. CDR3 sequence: CATSDTDRDDGYTF. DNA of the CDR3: TGTGCCACCAGTGATACCGACAGGGACGATGGCTACACCTTC.

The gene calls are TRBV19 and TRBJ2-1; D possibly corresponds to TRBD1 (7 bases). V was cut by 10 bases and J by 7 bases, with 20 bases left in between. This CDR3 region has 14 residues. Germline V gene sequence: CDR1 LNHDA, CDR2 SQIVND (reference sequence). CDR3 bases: TGTGCCACCGGATACAGGGGACTCGGGAATGAGCAGTTCTTC. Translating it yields CATGYRGLGNEQFF.

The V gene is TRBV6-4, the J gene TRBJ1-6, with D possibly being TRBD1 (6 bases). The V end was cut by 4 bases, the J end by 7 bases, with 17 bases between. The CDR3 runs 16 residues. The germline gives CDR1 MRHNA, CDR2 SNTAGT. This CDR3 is CASSAEVGQGNSPLHF. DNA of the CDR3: TGTGCCAGCAGTGCGGAGGTGGGACAAGGAAATTCACCCCTCCACTTT.

For the CDR3, the DNA is TGTGCCAGCAGCCTCATTGACAACAGGGTCGAAGACTATGGCTACACCTTC. It encodes CASSLIDNRVEDYGYTF. The chain employs TRBV4-2 and TRBJ1-2, with D tentatively TRBD1 (6 bases). V lost 4 bases and J lost 3, with 21 bases in between. Per germline, CDR1 LGHNA and CDR2 YNFKEQ. CDR3 length equals 17 residues.

The CDR3 here is CASSPRTGERGYTF. As DNA, the CDR3 is TGTGCCAGCAGCCCCCGGACAGGGGAGCGGGGCTACACCTTC. This chain uses TRBV7-9 with TRBJ1-2; 9 bases map to TRBD1. J gave up 8 bases and V 5 bases, and 9 bases lay outside the gene matches. Germline values: CDR1 SEHNR, CDR2 FQNEAQ (reference sequence). The CDR3 spans 14 residues.

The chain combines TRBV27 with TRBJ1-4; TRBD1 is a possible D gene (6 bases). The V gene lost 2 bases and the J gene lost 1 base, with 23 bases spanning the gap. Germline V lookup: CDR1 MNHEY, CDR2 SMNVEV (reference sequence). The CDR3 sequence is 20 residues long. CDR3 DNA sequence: TGTGCCAGCAGTTTACTCCCCCCCGGCAGGGGCGGAGGAACTAATGAAAAACTGTTTTTT. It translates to CASSLLPPGRGGGTNEKLFF.

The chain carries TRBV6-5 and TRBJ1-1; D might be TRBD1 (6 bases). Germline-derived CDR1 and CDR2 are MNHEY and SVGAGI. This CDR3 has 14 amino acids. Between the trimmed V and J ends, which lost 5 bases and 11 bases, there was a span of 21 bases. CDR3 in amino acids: CASSNGQLGPAAFF. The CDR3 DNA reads TGTGCCAGCAGTAATGGACAGCTGGGCCCAGCGGCTTTCTTT.

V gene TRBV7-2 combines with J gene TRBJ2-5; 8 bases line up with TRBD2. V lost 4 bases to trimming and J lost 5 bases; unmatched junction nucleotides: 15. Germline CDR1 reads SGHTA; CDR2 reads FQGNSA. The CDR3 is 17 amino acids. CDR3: CASSSRFTGGPSETQYF. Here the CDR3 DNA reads TGTGCCAGCAGCTCCCGATTTACGGGAGGGCCTTCGGAGACCCAGTACTTC. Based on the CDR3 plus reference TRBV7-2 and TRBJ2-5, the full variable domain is GAGVSQSPSNKVTEKGKDVELRCDPISGHTALYWYRQSLGQGLEFLIYFQGNSAPDKSGLPSDRFSAERTGGSVSTLTIQRTQQEDSAVYLCASSSRFTGGPSETQYFGPGTRLLVL.

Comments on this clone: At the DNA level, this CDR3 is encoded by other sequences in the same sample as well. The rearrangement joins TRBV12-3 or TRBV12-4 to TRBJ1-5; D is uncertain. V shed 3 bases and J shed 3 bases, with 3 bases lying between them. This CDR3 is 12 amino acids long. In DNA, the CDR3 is TGTGCCAGCAGTTTCTCCAATCAGCCCCAGCATTTT. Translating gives CASSFSNQPQHF.

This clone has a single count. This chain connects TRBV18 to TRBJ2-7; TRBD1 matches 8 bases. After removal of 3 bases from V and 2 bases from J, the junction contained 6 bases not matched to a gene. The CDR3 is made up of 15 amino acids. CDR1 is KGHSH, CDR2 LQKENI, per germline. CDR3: CASSPRRDRTYEQYF. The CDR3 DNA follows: TGTGCCAGCTCACCGCGCCGGGACAGGACCTACGAGCAGTACTTC.

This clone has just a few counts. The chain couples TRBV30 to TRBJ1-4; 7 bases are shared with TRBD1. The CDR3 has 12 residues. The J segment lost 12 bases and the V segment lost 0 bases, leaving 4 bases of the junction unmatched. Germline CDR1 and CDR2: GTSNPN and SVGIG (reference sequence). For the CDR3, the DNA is TGTGCCTGGAGTGTAGACAGGGCGGAACTGTTTTTT. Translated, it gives CAWSVDRAELFF.

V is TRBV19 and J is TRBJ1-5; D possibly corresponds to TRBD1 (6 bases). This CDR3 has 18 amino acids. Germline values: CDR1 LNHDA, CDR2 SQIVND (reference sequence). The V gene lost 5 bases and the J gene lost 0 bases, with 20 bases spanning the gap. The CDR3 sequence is CASSFRQAVTYSNQPQHF. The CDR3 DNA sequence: TGTGCCAGTAGTTTTAGACAGGCTGTAACCTATAGCAATCAGCCCCAGCATTTT.

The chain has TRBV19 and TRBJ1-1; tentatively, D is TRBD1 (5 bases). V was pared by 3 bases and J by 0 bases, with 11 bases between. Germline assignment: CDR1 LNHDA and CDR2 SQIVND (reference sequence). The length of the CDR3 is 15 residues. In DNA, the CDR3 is TGTGCCAGTAGTATTGGAGGGGTCATGAACACTGAAGCTTTCTTT. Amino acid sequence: CASSIGGVMNTEAFF. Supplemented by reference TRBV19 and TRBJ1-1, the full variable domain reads DGGITQSPKYLFRKEGQNVTLSCEQNLNHDAMYWYRQDPGQGLRLIYYSQIVNDFQKGDIAEGYSVSREKKESFPLTVTSAQKNPTAFYLCASSIGGVMNTEAFFGQGTRLTVV.

The CDR3 region is CASSLTTGGVSDEQFF. CDR3 in DNA: TGCGCCAGCAGCCTGACGACAGGGGGTGTTTCGGATGAGCAGTTCTTC. The genes are TRBV5-1 and TRBJ2-1, with TRBD1 matching 9 bases. This CDR3 is built from 16 residues. Germline CDR1 and CDR2: SGHRS and YFSETQ. With 4 bases clipped from V and 8 bases from J, the junction kept 13 bases outside the gene matches. Full variable domain (missing parts from reference TRBV5-1 and TRBJ2-1): KAGVTQTPRYLIKTRGQQVTLSCSPISGHRSVSWYQQTPGQGLQFLFEYFSETQRNKGNFPGRFSGRQFSNSRSEMNVSTLELGDSALYLCASSLTTGGVSDEQFFGPGTRLTVL.

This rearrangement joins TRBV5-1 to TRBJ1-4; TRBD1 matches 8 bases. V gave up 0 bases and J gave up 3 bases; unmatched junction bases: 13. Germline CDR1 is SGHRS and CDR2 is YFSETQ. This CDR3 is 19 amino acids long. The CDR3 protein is CASSLVFADRGQPNEKLFF. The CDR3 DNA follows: TGCGCCAGCAGCTTGGTTTTTGCAGACAGGGGACAGCCTAATGAAAAACTGTTTTTT.

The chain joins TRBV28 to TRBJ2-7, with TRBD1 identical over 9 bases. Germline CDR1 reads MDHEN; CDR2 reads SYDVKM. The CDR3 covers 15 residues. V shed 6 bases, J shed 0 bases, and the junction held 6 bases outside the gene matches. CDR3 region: CASSPGQGSSYEQYF. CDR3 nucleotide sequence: TGTGCCAGCAGCCCGGGACAGGGTAGCTCCTACGAGCAGTACTTC.

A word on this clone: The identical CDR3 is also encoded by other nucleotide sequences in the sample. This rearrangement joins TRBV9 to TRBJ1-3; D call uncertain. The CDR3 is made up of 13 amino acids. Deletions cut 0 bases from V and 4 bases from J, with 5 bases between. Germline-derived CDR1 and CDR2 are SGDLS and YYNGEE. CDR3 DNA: TGTGCCAGCAGCGTAGCGAGGGGAAACACCATATATTTT. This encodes CASSVARGNTIYF.

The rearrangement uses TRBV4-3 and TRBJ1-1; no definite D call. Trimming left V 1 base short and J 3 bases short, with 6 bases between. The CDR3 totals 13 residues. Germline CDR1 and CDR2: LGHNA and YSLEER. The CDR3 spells CASSQGEYTEAFF. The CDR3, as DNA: TGCGCCAGCAGCCAAGGGGAGTACACTGAAGCTTTCTTT.

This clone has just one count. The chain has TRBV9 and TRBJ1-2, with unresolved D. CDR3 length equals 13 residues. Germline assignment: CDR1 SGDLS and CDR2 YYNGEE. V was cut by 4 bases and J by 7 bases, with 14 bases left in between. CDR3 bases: TGTGCCAGCAGCCAACTGCGGGCGGGTGGCTACACCTTC. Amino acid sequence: CASSQLRAGGYTF.

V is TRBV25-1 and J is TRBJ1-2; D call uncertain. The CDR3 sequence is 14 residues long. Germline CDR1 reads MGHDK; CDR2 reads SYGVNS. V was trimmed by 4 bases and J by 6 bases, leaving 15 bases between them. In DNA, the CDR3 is TGTGCCAGCAGTGCCTCTCCTAGACTCGATGGCTACACCTTC. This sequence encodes CASSASPRLDGYTF.

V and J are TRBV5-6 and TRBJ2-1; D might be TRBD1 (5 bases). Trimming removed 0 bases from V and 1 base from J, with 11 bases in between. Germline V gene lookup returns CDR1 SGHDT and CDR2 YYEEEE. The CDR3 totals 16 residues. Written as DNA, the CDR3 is TGTGCCAGCAGCTTGGTTATCAGGGAATCCTACAATGAGCAGTTCTTC. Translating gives CASSLVIRESYNEQFF.

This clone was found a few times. Written as DNA, the CDR3 is TGTGCCAGCAGCCAGTTTGGGGGGACTGAAGCTTTCTTT. It translates to CASSQFGGTEAFF. This sequence joins TRBV14 and TRBJ1-1; D might be TRBD1 (5 bases). Trimming shortened V by 3 bases and J by 5 bases, and 10 bases separated the two germline ends. CDR1 is SGHDN and CDR2 is FVKESK in the germline V gene. The CDR3 has 13 amino acids.

CDR3 protein: CASSLVTFGYTF. The CDR3 nucleotides are TGTGCCAGCAGCCTCGTCACTTTTGGCTACACCTTC. The chain carries TRBV28 and TRBJ1-2; no clear D. The CDR3 extends over 12 amino acids. CDR1 MDHEN and CDR2 SYDVKM come from the germline V gene. The V and J ends lost 6 bases and 7 bases respectively, with 12 bases between them.

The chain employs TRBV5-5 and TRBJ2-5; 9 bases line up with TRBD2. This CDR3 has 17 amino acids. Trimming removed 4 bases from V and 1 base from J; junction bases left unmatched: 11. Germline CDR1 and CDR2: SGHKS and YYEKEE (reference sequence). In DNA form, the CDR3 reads TGTGCCAGCAGCCTCGGCAGCGGGAGGTATTTCCAAGAGACCCAGTACTTC. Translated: CASSLGSGRYFQETQYF.

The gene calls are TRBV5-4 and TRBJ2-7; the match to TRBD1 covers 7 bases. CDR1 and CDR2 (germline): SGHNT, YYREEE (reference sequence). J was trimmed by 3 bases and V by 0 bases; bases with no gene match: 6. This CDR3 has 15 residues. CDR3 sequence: CASSLVGDSGYEQYF. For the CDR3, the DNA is TGTGCCAGCAGCTTGGTTGGGGACAGTGGCTACGAGCAGTACTTC.

The CDR3 region is CASSLELAVYNEQFF. In DNA, the CDR3 is TGTGCCAGCAGCTTAGAACTAGCGGTCTACAATGAGCAGTTCTTC. The chain is built from TRBV7-8 and TRBJ2-1; 8 positions agree with TRBD2. The V and J ends lost 1 base and 3 bases, in that order; junction bases with no gene match: 2. The germline V gene has CDR1 SGHVS and CDR2 FQNEAQ. The CDR3 spans 15 residues.

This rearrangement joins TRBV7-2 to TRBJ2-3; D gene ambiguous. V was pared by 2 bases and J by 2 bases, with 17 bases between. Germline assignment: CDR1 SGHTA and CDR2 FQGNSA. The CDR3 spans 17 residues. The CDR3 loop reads CASSLYDGGGFTDTQYF. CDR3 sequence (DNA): TGTGCCAGCAGCTTATATGATGGTGGCGGTTTCACAGATACGCAGTATTTT. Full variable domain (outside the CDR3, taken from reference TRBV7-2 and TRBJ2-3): GAGVSQSPSNKVTEKGKDVELRCDPISGHTALYWYRQSLGQGLEFLIYFQGNSAPDKSGLPSDRFSAERTGGSVSTLTIQRTQQEDSAVYLCASSLYDGGGFTDTQYFGPGTRLTVL.